The clone carrying this TCR beta chain showed up just a few times. The antigen remains undetermined. This record belongs to a study of T cells after yellow fever vaccination. Findings of the study overall: Researchers cautioned that FACS-sorted repertoires could harbor abundant clonotypes contaminating from the bulk population. Boosting was followed by the reappearance of most primary-vaccination clones (roughly 95% CD4, 85% to 90% CD8).

V gave up 5 bases and J gave up 3 bases, with 13 bases separating them. The CDR3 totals 15 residues. CDR1 and CDR2 (germline): SGHTA, FQGNSA. TCR cDNA was made by 5'RACE template switching, adding a universal primer site and UMIs. TCRdb re-derived calls from the 5' RACE reads in MiXCR, one entry per CDR3 protein. Here the sample spans about 210,000 distinct CDR3 sequences, 5.5% to 8.5% being singletons. Sequenced here: CD4+ T cells sorted from PBMCs, sampled on the day of the yellow fever booster vaccination. The chain couples TRBV7-2 to TRBJ1-4, with D perhaps TRBD1 (6 bases). This receptor was identified in a man aged 25-45 years who received the YFV17D yellow fever vaccine. The CDR3 here is CASSPVDRANEKLFF. CDR3 bases: TGTGCCAGCAGCCCGGTGGACAGAGCTAATGAAAAACTGTTTTTT. Supplemented by reference TRBV7-2 and TRBJ1-4, the full variable domain reads GAGVSQSPSNKVTEKGKDVELRCDPISGHTALYWYRQSLGQGLEFLIYFQGNSAPDKSGLPSDRFSAERTGGSVSTLTIQRTQQEDSAVYLCASSPVDRANEKLFFGSGTQLSVL.